Each of the 19 T cell receptor beta chains below was sequenced from the same sample in a study of Graves' ophthalmopathy and Graves' hyperthyroidism. RNA transcripts served as template for amplifying TCR beta CDR3 sequences. The first round was an RT-PCR with HTBI primers, and the second round was a multiplex PCR. MiXCR, applied by TCRdb to the multiplex PCR reads, yields one record per CDR3 protein. Of 450,000 or so distinct CDR3 sequences in the sample, about an eighth were seen once. The source material was blood. The source is a woman aged 25-40 years with Graves' ophthalmopathy.

This clonotype was counted at least ten times. This chain links TRBV12-3 or TRBV12-4 with TRBJ1-6, with unresolved D. V was cut by 5 bases and J by 7 bases, with 12 bases left in between. The CDR3 is made up of 14 amino acids. CDR3 in amino acids: CASSQWTDNSPLHF. CDR3 sequence (DNA): TGTGCCAGCAGTCAATGGACGGACAATTCACCCCTCCACTTT.

This clonotype was recorded at least ten times. The CDR3 DNA sequence: TGTGCCACCAGCAGAGAGGGGACGCCCGATAGCCGGGGCAACACTGAAGCTTTCTTT. Its protein is CATSREGTPDSRGNTEAFF. The chain joins TRBV15 to TRBJ1-1, with a weak D call TRBD1 (5 bases). The CDR3 is made up of 19 amino acids. Looked up from germline, CDR1 is LNHNV and CDR2 is YYDKDF (reference sequence). With 0 bases removed from V and 2 bases from J, the gap between germline ends came to 22 bases.

J is TRBJ2-7 and V is TRBV20-1, with D possibly being TRBD1 (5 bases). The CDR3 extends over 12 amino acids. V was clipped by 6 bases and J by 2 bases, with 11 bases between them. The germline V gene has CDR1 DFQATT and CDR2 SNEGSKA (reference sequence). The CDR3 bases are TGCAGTGCACTCGACAGAGCCTACGAGCAGTACTTC. It codes for CSALDRAYEQYF.

Note on this clonotype: A much larger clone differs from this one at a single base, so this may be a read error. This chain joins TRBV20-1 and TRBJ2-7; D is ambiguous. CDR1 is DFQATT, CDR2 SNEGSKA, per germline (reference sequence). Trimming removed 5 bases from V and 0 bases from J, with 8 bases in between. This CDR3 region has 12 residues. CDR3 loop: CSASVRSYEQYF. CDR3 nucleotides: TGCAGTGCTTCCGTGCGCTCCTACGAGCAGTACTTC.

In this sample, this clonotype turned up once. V and J are TRBV12-3 or TRBV12-4 and TRBJ2-7; 10 bases fit TRBD1. J gave up 4 bases and V 5 bases, and 2 bases lay outside the gene matches. The CDR3 covers 13 residues. CDR3 sequence reads: CASSGTGAYEQYF. In nucleotides, the CDR3 is TGTGCCAGCAGTGGGACAGGGGCTTACGAGCAGTACTTC.

This clonotype appeared many times. This chain connects TRBV6-5 to TRBJ2-7; D is uncertain. Germline V gene sequence: CDR1 MNHEY, CDR2 SVGAGI. V lost 11 bases and J 0 bases, leaving 11 bases between the germline ends. The CDR3 spans 12 residues. For the CDR3, the DNA is TGTGCCTTTCGAGGCAGCTCCTACGAGCAGTACTTC. It translates to CAFRGSSYEQYF.

This clonotype showed up many times. This chain connects TRBV15 to TRBJ1-5, with D unresolved. Looked up from germline, CDR1 is LNHNV and CDR2 is YYDKDF (reference sequence). V was pared by 0 bases and J by 6 bases, with 12 bases between. The CDR3 loop spans 15 amino acids. CDR3 sequence: CATSRDRAVGQPQHF. The CDR3 region has the DNA TGTGCCACCAGCAGAGATCGGGCCGTCGGTCAGCCCCAGCATTTT.

This clonotype was recorded at least ten times. The chain recombines TRBV6-1 with TRBJ1-5; 7 nucleotides match TRBD1. Germline V lookup: CDR1 MNHNS, CDR2 SASEGT. The CDR3 contains 15 residues. The trim removed 3 bases at V and 4 bases at J, leaving 6 bases unmatched. CDR3 nucleotides: TGTGCCAGCAGTGACGTTGCACAGGGGAATCAGCCCCAGCATTTT. It yields the protein CASSDVAQGNQPQHF.

There are a few counts of this clonotype. J is TRBJ2-7 and V is TRBV29-1, with D maybe TRBD1 (6 bases). Deletions cut 4 bases from V and 1 base from J, with 11 bases between. This CDR3 has 13 residues. CDR1 SQVTM and CDR2 ANQGSEA come from the germline V gene. CDR3 bases: TGCAGCGTTGGAGGCAGGGGTTCCTACGAGCAGTACTTC. Its protein product is CSVGGRGSYEQYF.

The chain links TRBV15 to TRBJ2-3, with D perhaps matching TRBD1 or TRBD2 (6 bases each). V dropped 0 bases and J dropped 8 bases, with 21 bases sitting between them. CDR3 size: 17 residues. The germline V gene has CDR1 LNHNV and CDR2 YYDKDF (reference sequence). In DNA form, the CDR3 reads TGTGCCACCAGCAGAGATCTCGCGGGAAACGAGGGGGGTACGCAGTATTTT. It encodes CATSRDLAGNEGGTQYF. The full variable domain, completed using reference TRBV15 and TRBJ2-3, is DAMVIQNPRYQVTQFGKPVTLSCSQTLNHNVMYWYQQKSSQAPKLLFHYYDKDFNNEADTPDNFQSRRPNTSFCFLDIRSPGLGDTAMYLCATSRDLAGNEGGTQYFGPGTRLTVL.

Comments on this clonotype: Given the absence of the conserved phenylalanine or tryptophan at the CDR3 end, a read error is likely. The chain recombines TRBV12-3 or TRBV12-4 with TRBJ1-1; the D gene is possibly TRBD1 (5 bases). The CDR3 sequence is 13 residues long. V shed 5 bases and J shed 1 base, with 8 bases lying between them. This CDR3 is CASSTQGNTEAFY. The CDR3 DNA sequence: TGTGCCAGCAGTACCCAGGGGAACACTGAAGCTTTCTAT.

This chain uses TRBV7-2 with TRBJ2-7, with D perhaps given as TRBD1 or TRBD2 (5 bases each). CDR1 is SGHTA and CDR2 is FQGNSA in the germline V gene. Between the trimmed V and J ends, which lost 0 bases and 3 bases, there was a span of 12 bases. CDR3 length equals 15 residues. The CDR3 loop reads CASSLASPRGYEQYF. The DNA of the CDR3 is TGTGCCAGCAGCTTAGCGAGTCCGAGGGGCTACGAGCAGTACTTC.

The chain has TRBV19 and TRBJ2-7; tentatively, D is TRBD1 or TRBD2 (5 bases each). V was cut by 3 bases and J by 4 bases, with 7 bases left in between. This CDR3 region has 12 residues. Germline CDR1 LNHDA, CDR2 SQIVND (reference sequence). CDR3 region: CASSMWGYEQYF. The CDR3 DNA sequence: TGTGCCAGTAGTATGTGGGGGTACGAGCAGTACTTC.

The sample holds many counts of this clonotype. V and J are TRBV6-5 and TRBJ2-7; 11 nucleotides line up with TRBD1. There are 16 residues in the CDR3. Germline V CDR1 and CDR2: MNHEY, SVGAGI. J lost 5 bases, V lost 3 bases, and 9 bases had no gene match. This CDR3 reads CASSYNLGTGGDEQYF. The CDR3 nucleotides are TGTGCCAGCAGTTATAATTTAGGGACAGGGGGAGACGAGCAGTACTTC.

This clonotype is categorized as medium-sized. This chain uses TRBV6-2 or TRBV6-3 with TRBJ1-1, with D hard to call. Per the germline V gene, CDR1 is MNHEY and CDR2 is SVGEGT. The length of the CDR3 is 12 residues. V dropped 5 bases and J dropped 8 bases, with 12 bases sitting between them. CDR3 protein: CASSDDTLEAFF. CDR3 coding DNA: TGTGCCAGCAGTGATGACACTCTCGAAGCTTTCTTT.

A word on this clonotype: With a much larger clone just one base away, this may be a read error. The gene calls are TRBV5-6 and TRBJ2-7, with D perhaps matching TRBD2 (6 bases). The CDR3 contains 13 residues. From germline, CDR1 is SGHDT and CDR2 YYEEEE. The CDR3 here is CASHFGSSYELYF. In nucleotides, the CDR3 is TGTGCCAGTCACTTCGGGAGCTCCTACGAGCTGTACTTC.

CDR3 bases: TGTGCCTGGAGTCTCATCCGGCGGACTGAAGCTTTCTTT. Translated, it gives CAWSLIRRTEAFF. The V gene is TRBV30, the J gene TRBJ1-1; D not certain. The V end lost 2 bases, the J end lost 5 bases, and 12 bases lay between the germline ends. The CDR3 is 13 amino acids. Germline V CDR1 and CDR2: GTSNPN, SVGIG (reference sequence).

This clonotype was recorded at least ten times. The chain recombines TRBV11-2 with TRBJ2-2; tentative D call: TRBD1 (6 bases). Germline loops: CDR1 SGHAT, CDR2 FQNNGV. The CDR3 consists of 15 residues. V was shortened by 5 bases and J by 4 bases, with 14 bases between the two germline ends. CDR3 in amino acids: CASSPMDSLTGELFF. The CDR3 nucleotides read TGTGCCAGCAGCCCTATGGACAGTCTCACCGGGGAGCTGTTTTTT.

This clonotype was counted many times. The CDR3 sequence is CSARPTSGSSYEQYF. CDR3 DNA sequence: TGCAGTGCTAGACCGACTAGCGGGAGTTCCTACGAGCAGTACTTC. This rearrangement joins TRBV20-1 to TRBJ2-7; 12 positions match TRBD2. Germline CDR1 DFQATT, CDR2 SNEGSKA (reference sequence). The CDR3 is 15 residues long. Germline trimming cut 2 bases from V and 1 base from J; bases unmatched to any gene: 3.